In this sample, the clone carrying this T cell receptor beta chain turned up many times. The antigen remains unidentified. Trimming shortened V by 1 base and J by 2 bases, and 11 bases separated the two germline ends. Germline loops: CDR1 SGHTA, CDR2 FQGNSA. The CDR3 totals 16 residues. Time point specified: newly diagnosed GD, antithyroid drugs for less than 3 months. Extracted PBMC RNA gave rise to the TCR library. The diagnosis of Graves' disease used American Thyroid Association guidelines. The data were taken from a study of regulatory T cells in long-lasting Graves disease. CDR3 regions were amplified by Arm-PCR using iRepertoire HTBI primers to build TCR beta libraries. One entry per CDR3 protein results from TCRdb running MiXCR on the multiplex PCR reads. Of 620,000 or so distinct CDR3 sequences listed, 16% are singletons. Study outcomes and limitations: TRBV28 was favored in persistent disease, as were TRBJ1-2 and TRBJ2-5.

The data were also submitted as part of a second study, on T cells in Graves' hyperthyroidism and ophthalmopathy. This second study says: Most expanded thyroid clonotypes above 0.001 also appeared in blood.

The chain combines TRBV7-2 with TRBJ1-4; D remains ambiguous. The receptor comes from a woman in her 30s with Graves disease. Here the sequenced sample was peripheral blood mononuclear cells (PBMCs), taken at new diagnosis, from a patient treated with antithyroid drugs. In nucleotides, the CDR3 is TGTGCCAGCAGCTTAGTTCGGGTGCGGACTAATGAAAAACTGTTTTTT. Its translation: CASSLVRVRTNEKLFF.